The 19 T cell receptor beta chains given below trace back to one sample, sequenced in a study of blood T cell repertoires in COVID-19. The repertoire was sequenced with immunoSEQ multiplex PCR; TCRdb's copy has only in-frame clones and lacks some. The sample includes 390,000 or so clones, roughly 89% of them seen just once. Sequenced sample: peripheral blood. These receptors were taken from a young man with active or convalescent COVID-19.

The V gene is TRBV6-2 or TRBV6-3, the J gene TRBJ1-5, with D perhaps TRBD1 (6 bases). The germline V gene has CDR1 MNHEY and CDR2 SVGEGT. Between the trimmed V and J ends, which lost 5 bases and 5 bases, there was a span of 10 bases. The CDR3 is 13 amino acids. CDR3 protein: CASSRAGDQPQHF. Here the CDR3 DNA reads TGTGCCAGCAGTAGGGCAGGGGATCAGCCCCAGCATTTT.

The chain joins TRBV7-8 to TRBJ1-1; D unresolved. Trimming stripped 5 bases from V and 3 bases from J, with 13 bases between. The CDR3 is made up of 14 amino acids. The germline V gene encodes CDR1 SGHVS and CDR2 FQNEAQ. The CDR3 bases are TGTGCCAGCAGCCCCCAGGCGTTGGACACTGAAGCTTTCTTT. Protein: CASSPQALDTEAFF.

The rearrangement uses TRBV27 and TRBJ1-4; possible D gene TRBD1, 6 bases. The CDR3 runs to 17 residues. The ends were cut back, 4 bases at V and 3 bases at J, with 18 bases in the middle. Looked up from germline, CDR1 is MNHEY and CDR2 is SMNVEV (reference sequence). The CDR3 sequence: CASSSWEGGYANEKLFF. The CDR3 nucleotides read TGTGCCAGCAGTTCCTGGGAGGGGGGTTACGCTAATGAAAAACTGTTTTTT. Using reference TRBV27 and TRBJ1-4 for the parts outside the CDR3, the full variable domain is EAQVTQNPRYLITVTGKKLTVTCSQNMNHEYMSWYRQDPGLGLRQIYYSMNVEVTDKGDVPEGYKVSRKEKRNFPLILESPSPNQTSLYFCASSSWEGGYANEKLFFGSGTQLSVL.

The CDR3 spells CASSGLAGLQETQYF. In DNA form, the CDR3 reads TGTGCCAGCAGTGGTCTGGCGGGACTCCAAGAGACCCAGTACTTC. The chain carries TRBV27 and TRBJ2-5; TRBD2 is a possible D gene (6 bases). Germline-derived CDR1 and CDR2 are MNHEY and SMNVEV (reference sequence). The CDR3 length is 15 residues. V was clipped by 5 bases and J by 1 base, with 14 bases between them.

The rearrangement uses TRBV19 and TRBJ1-3, with 7 bases identical to TRBD1. Trimming at V came to 5 bases and at J to 2 bases, leaving 6 bases not matched to a gene. The CDR3 spans 15 residues. CDR1 is LNHDA and CDR2 is SQIVND in the germline V gene (reference sequence). CDR3 in amino acids: CASSRRDSAGNTIYF. The CDR3 nucleotides are TGTGCCAGTAGTCGTCGGGACAGCGCTGGAAACACCATATATTTT.

The gene calls are TRBV5-1 and TRBJ1-1, with D hard to call. V was cut by 2 bases and J by 10 bases, with 9 bases left in between. This CDR3 has 11 amino acids. Germline values: CDR1 SGHRS, CDR2 YFSETQ. The CDR3 protein is CASSFEGGAFF. The CDR3 DNA reads as TGCGCCAGCAGCTTCGAGGGAGGAGCTTTCTTT.

The J gene is TRBJ2-3, the V gene TRBV6-5, with TRBD2 matching over 10 bases. The V gene end was trimmed by 5 bases and the J gene end by 9 bases; junction bases not matched to a gene: 11. The germline V gene has CDR1 MNHEY and CDR2 SVGAGI. The CDR3 is 15 residues long. DNA for the CDR3: TGTGCCAGCAGTCCCACGGAGCGGGGGGGCCGAACGCAGTATTTT. Translating gives CASSPTERGGRTQYF.

This chain links TRBV19 with TRBJ2-5; 7 bases are a match to TRBD1. This CDR3 has 16 amino acids. Trimming at V came to 2 bases and at J to 4 bases, leaving 10 bases not matched to a gene. Germline lookup yields CDR1 LNHDA and CDR2 SQIVND (reference sequence). The CDR3: CASSILPGQARETQYF. CDR3 nucleotides: TGTGCCAGTAGTATACTTCCCGGACAGGCGAGAGAGACCCAGTACTTC.

The rearrangement uses TRBV18 and TRBJ1-1; D ambiguous. Trimming removed 2 bases at V and 4 bases at J, with 11 bases between. There are 14 residues in the CDR3. Germline V gives CDR1 KGHSH, CDR2 LQKENI. The CDR3 region is CASSPGHPVTEAFF. DNA of the CDR3: TGTGCCAGCTCACCAGGGCACCCCGTCACTGAAGCTTTCTTT.

The V and J genes are TRBV7-9 and TRBJ1-6; no firm D call. Trimming removed 5 bases at V and 6 bases at J, with 23 bases between. Germline lookup yields CDR1 SEHNR and CDR2 FQNEAQ (reference sequence). This CDR3 region has 18 residues. CDR3 in amino acids: CASSTSLETLTRNSPLHF. CDR3 in DNA: TGTGCCAGCAGCACAAGCCTGGAGACCCTAACGCGTAATTCACCCCTCCACTTT.

The rearrangement joins TRBV10-3 to TRBJ1-1, with D unresolved. The CDR3 runs to 14 residues. Trimming left V 6 bases short and J 3 bases short, with 14 bases between. The germline V gene has CDR1 ENHRY and CDR2 SYGVKD. CDR3 nucleotide sequence: TGTGCCATCAGGCAGACTGAACGGGACACTGAAGCTTTCTTT. Its protein product is CAIRQTERDTEAFF.

This clone was recorded only once. V gene TRBV30 combines with J gene TRBJ2-1; 10 positions match TRBD2. This CDR3 has 16 amino acids. The J segment lost 3 bases and the V segment lost 3 bases, leaving 8 bases of the junction unmatched. Germline values: CDR1 GTSNPN, CDR2 SVGIG (reference sequence). Here the CDR3 reads CAWRRALAGDYNEQFF. CDR3 nucleotide sequence: TGTGCCTGGAGGAGGGCTCTAGCGGGGGACTACAATGAGCAGTTCTTC.

This clone was seen only once. The chain has TRBV6-2 or TRBV6-3 and TRBJ1-5; 7 bases align to TRBD1. CDR3 length: 15 residues. Germline trimming cut 6 bases from V and 0 bases from J; bases unmatched to any gene: 5. Germline V lookup: CDR1 MNHEY, CDR2 SVGEGT. DNA for the CDR3: TGTGCCAGCAGCCCGACAGGGAATAGCAATCAGCCCCAGCATTTT. This translates into CASSPTGNSNQPQHF.

The J gene is TRBJ2-5, the V gene TRBV6-5, with D possibly being TRBD1 (6 bases). CDR3 length equals 14 residues. The V end lost 3 bases, the J end lost 3 bases, and 11 bases lay between the germline ends. Germline CDR1 MNHEY, CDR2 SVGAGI. This CDR3 reads CASSYRTAKETQYF. The DNA of the CDR3 is TGTGCCAGCAGTTATCGGACAGCCAAAGAGACCCAGTACTTC.

The chain links TRBV7-2 to TRBJ1-1, with D unresolved. V was pared by 1 base and J by 4 bases, with 13 bases between. The germline gives CDR1 SGHTA, CDR2 FQGNSA. The CDR3 is 15 residues long. CDR3 in amino acids: CASSLEGGIGTEAFF. The CDR3 DNA sequence: TGTGCCAGCAGCTTAGAGGGAGGGATAGGCACTGAAGCTTTCTTT.

This chain uses TRBV19 with TRBJ1-1; no firm D call. Trimming cost V 6 bases and J 1 base, with 9 bases left between them. The germline V gene encodes CDR1 LNHDA and CDR2 SQIVND (reference sequence). The CDR3 length is 13 residues. CDR3 protein: CASSTFGNTEAFF. The CDR3 DNA reads TGTGCCAGTAGCACTTTCGGGAACACTGAAGCTTTCTTT.

This clone was counted a single time. The V and J genes are TRBV27 and TRBJ2-2, with 8 bases matching TRBD2. Germline V gene lookup returns CDR1 MNHEY and CDR2 SMNVEV (reference sequence). V shed 5 bases, J shed 7 bases, and the junction held 9 bases outside the gene matches. The CDR3 spans 15 residues. The CDR3: CASSLSGTRNGELFF. The CDR3 nucleotides read TGTGCCAGCAGTCTCTCCGGGACTAGGAACGGGGAGCTGTTTTTT.

This chain connects TRBV4-1 to TRBJ2-7, with TRBD2 as a possible D gene (5 bases). The CDR3 length is 16 residues. Per the germline V gene, CDR1 is MGHRA and CDR2 is YSYEKL. Trimming left V 3 bases short and J 6 bases short, with 21 bases between. The CDR3 region is CASSQNSLDWASEQYF. CDR3 DNA sequence: TGCGCCAGCAGCCAGAATAGCTTGGACTGGGCCTCCGAGCAGTACTTC.

This chain joins TRBV10-3 and TRBJ2-5; perhaps TRBD2 as D (5 bases). Trimming left V 5 bases short and J 5 bases short, with 12 bases between. Germline CDR1 is ENHRY and CDR2 is SYGVKD. CDR3 length: 13 amino acids. The chain's CDR3 is CAISHRGLETQYF. The CDR3 DNA reads as TGTGCCATCAGTCATAGAGGGTTGGAGACCCAGTACTTC.